The following is a TCR beta chain sequence with its context. What it recognizes is unknown. The sample is drawn from a study of early T cells in non-severe SARS-CoV-2 infection. Overall study: The input, bulk RNA from unsorted whole blood, was sequenced, and chains were unpaired.

Germline CDR1 SGHVS, CDR2 FNYEAQ. With 2 bases removed from V and 3 bases from J, the gap between germline ends came to 10 bases. There are 14 residues in the CDR3. Whole-study results and caveats: Private and CD4 specificities were missed by VDJdb matching, skewed to anti-spike CD8.

In the library, individual cDNA molecules carried attached unique molecular identifiers. TCRdb itself ran the 5' RACE reads through MiXCR, one entry per CDR3 protein. The data hold around 60,000 distinct CDR3 sequences, with approximately 12% observed a single time. The chain uses TRBV7-6 and TRBJ1-1; D unresolved. Sequencing input: whole blood. The receptor comes from an adult who was a healthcare worker with PCR-confirmed SARS-CoV-2 infection or an uninfected control (not recorded which). The CDR3 loop is CASSLSGPDTEAFF. In nucleotides, the CDR3 is TGTGCCAGCAGCTTATCCGGGCCTGACACTGAAGCTTTCTTT.